The 10 T cell receptor beta chains below all came from one sample that was sequenced in a study of identical twins. TCRdb analysed the 5' RACE reads with MiXCR anew, one entry per CDR3 protein. The repertoire consists of some 210,000 distinct CDR3 sequences, with roughly 15% occurring once and the leading ten covering around two fifths. These sequences were also reported in another study, on T cells expressing NK-cell markers.

Sequenced: CD8+ T cells sorted from blood. These receptor sequences come from a woman aged 18-35 years in good health.

This clonotype was found a few times. CDR3 coding DNA: TGCAGCGTTGCGACAGGGCTTGGCACCGGGGAGCTGTTTTTT. This sequence encodes CSVATGLGTGELFF. The chain combines TRBV29-1 with TRBJ2-2; 7 nucleotides align to TRBD1. This CDR3 comprises 14 residues. After removal of 4 bases from V and 4 bases from J, the junction contained 6 bases not matched to a gene. In germline, CDR1 is SQVTM, CDR2 ANQGSEA.

This clonotype has just a few counts. CDR3 DNA sequence: TGTGCCAGCAGCTTTACCGGGACAGGTCTACAAGAGACCCAGTACTTC. Translated: CASSFTGTGLQETQYF. This chain joins TRBV7-8 and TRBJ2-5, with TRBD1 identical over 8 bases. CDR1 and CDR2 from the germline V gene are SGHVS and FQNEAQ. With 3 bases clipped from V and 2 bases from J, the junction kept 8 bases outside the gene matches. The CDR3 has 16 amino acids.

This clonotype was seen more than once but under ten times. V usage is TRBV10-3 and J usage is TRBJ1-5, with 7 positions matching TRBD1. The CDR3 spans 14 residues. Germline CDR1 reads ENHRY; CDR2 reads SYGVKD. The trim removed 2 bases at V and 6 bases at J, leaving 4 bases unmatched. The CDR3 here is CAISEVDRSQPQHF. CDR3 nucleotide sequence: TGTGCCATCAGTGAGGTGGACAGGAGTCAGCCCCAGCATTTT.

This clonotype was counted a few times. This CDR3 is CATSRDKGSNQPQHF. The CDR3 DNA follows: TGTGCCACCAGCAGAGATAAGGGGAGCAATCAGCCCCAGCATTTT. V and J are TRBV15 and TRBJ1-5, with D possibly TRBD1 on 5 matching bases. The CDR3 length is 15 residues. V lost 0 bases and J 1 base, leaving 7 bases between the germline ends. CDR1 and CDR2 from the germline V gene are LNHNV and YYDKDF (reference sequence).

This clonotype has more than one count but fewer than ten. V and J are TRBV18 and TRBJ1-1, with D uncertain. Deletions cut 3 bases from V and 4 bases from J, with 15 bases between. This CDR3 is 15 amino acids long. In germline, CDR1 is KGHSH, CDR2 LQKENI. CDR3 in amino acids: CASSPNGPPTTEAFF. CDR3 DNA: TGTGCCAGCTCACCTAATGGGCCCCCTACCACTGAAGCTTTCTTT.

The chain couples TRBV12-3 or TRBV12-4 to TRBJ2-7; D gene unclear. The CDR3 totals 14 residues. The ends were cut back, 8 bases at V and 2 bases at J, with 16 bases in the middle. The CDR3 nucleotides are TGTGCCAGCGGATGCTCCTGTCTACCCTACGAGCAGTACTTC. Translation: CASGCSCLPYEQYF.

The chain is built from TRBV9 and TRBJ1-1; D gene unclear. Germline-derived CDR1 and CDR2 are SGDLS and YYNGEE. V was shortened by 4 bases and J by 0 bases, with 16 bases between the two germline ends. The CDR3 consists of 16 residues. The CDR3 DNA follows: TGTGCCAGCAGCACTAGCCCCGGACTCATGAACACTGAAGCTTTCTTT. Its protein is CASSTSPGLMNTEAFF.

The sample holds a few counts of this clonotype. The CDR3: CASSPVTSGNTIYF. In nucleotides, the CDR3 is TGTGCCAGCAGCCCAGTCACCTCTGGAAACACCATATATTTT. The chain couples TRBV4-2 to TRBJ1-3, with no clear D. CDR1 is LGHNA and CDR2 is YNFKEQ in the germline V gene. The CDR3 is 14 residues long. V was pared by 4 bases and J by 0 bases, with 7 bases between.

This sequence joins TRBV25-1 and TRBJ2-5; D tentatively reads TRBD1 or TRBD2 (5 bases each). With 3 bases removed from V and 5 bases from J, the gap between germline ends came to 19 bases. The CDR3 runs 16 residues. Germline lookup yields CDR1 MGHDK and CDR2 SYGVNS. In DNA, the CDR3 is TGTGCCAGCAGTGATGAGTTGAGAGGGGTGGCGGAGACCCAGTACTTC. Translation: CASSDELRGVAETQYF.

The chain combines TRBV7-9 with TRBJ2-5; maybe TRBD1 (6 bases). Trimming cost V 1 base and J 4 bases, with 13 bases left between them. The CDR3 contains 15 residues. The germline V gene has CDR1 SEHNR and CDR2 FQNEAQ (reference sequence). The CDR3 loop reads CASSLEQGGAETQYF. CDR3 DNA: TGTGCCAGCAGCTTAGAACAGGGTGGAGCAGAGACCCAGTACTTC.